This entry lists 5 T cell receptor beta chains sequenced from one sample in a study of OX40 agonist ivuxolimab in advanced cancers. Only in-frame clones appear in the TCRdb table, and some are missing; sequencing was by immunoSEQ multiplex PCR. Counted here are some 83,000 clones, roughly nine tenths occurring once; the ten biggest clones make up 8.4%. The sample here was CD4+ or CD8+ T cells sorted from blood, taken in a trial of the OX40 agonist ivuxolimab. Source of these receptors: an adult with an advanced solid tumor such as melanoma, head and neck, liver or kidney cancer.

J is TRBJ2-1 and V is TRBV9, with a tentative D call TRBD2 (5 bases). CDR1 SGDLS and CDR2 YYNGEE come from the germline V gene. The CDR3 runs to 16 residues. V shed 0 bases and J shed 1 base, with 11 bases lying between them. The CDR3 loop reads CASSVGHGISYNEQFF. CDR3 sequence (DNA): TGTGCCAGCAGCGTAGGACACGGGATTTCCTACAATGAGCAGTTCTTC.

The chain links TRBV6-5 to TRBJ2-1; D might be TRBD2 (5 bases). Germline assignment: CDR1 MNHEY and CDR2 SVGAGI. The CDR3 consists of 14 residues. V was shortened by 2 bases and J by 8 bases, with 13 bases between the two germline ends. The CDR3 here is CASSYEVSGDEQFF. The CDR3 nucleotides are TGTGCCAGCAGTTACGAAGTCAGCGGCGATGAGCAGTTCTTC.

The chain employs TRBV4-1 and TRBJ1-1; a possible D gene is TRBD1 (5 bases). Germline values: CDR1 MGHRA, CDR2 YSYEKL. V was pared by 3 bases and J by 0 bases, with 14 bases between. The CDR3 sequence is 16 residues long. CDR3 nucleotides: TGCGCCAGCAGCCACCGATCGGGACTGGTGAACACTGAAGCTTTCTTT. It encodes CASSHRSGLVNTEAFF.

J is TRBJ2-1 and V is TRBV9; 9 bases line up with TRBD1. The V gene's germline CDR1 is SGDLS and CDR2 YYNGEE. The CDR3 consists of 16 residues. Unmatched junction bases numbered 13, after V lost 3 bases and J lost 9 bases. CDR3 region: CASSARLTGGRFEQFF. The DNA for the CDR3 is TGTGCCAGCAGCGCCAGGTTGACAGGGGGGAGGTTTGAGCAGTTCTTC.

The V call is TRBV19, the J call TRBJ1-5, with unresolved D. The CDR3 spans 15 residues. CDR1 and CDR2 from the germline V gene are LNHDA and SQIVND (reference sequence). V was pared by 3 bases and J by 0 bases, with 9 bases between. CDR3 residues: CASSMMGNSNQPQHF. CDR3 in DNA: TGTGCCAGTAGTATGATGGGGAATAGCAATCAGCCCCAGCATTTT.